This T cell receptor (beta chain) originates from a study of identical twins. Points from the study as a whole: Clonotypes of the beta chain that were abundant in cord blood carried fewer insertions (memory repertoires showed none). Without tracking the same donors, conclusions rested on cross-sectional statistical analysis.

A word on this clonotype: Its antigen is unidentified.

The germline V gene encodes CDR1 SGHDT and CDR2 YYEEEE. This CDR3 region has 14 residues. Trimming removed 0 bases from V and 3 bases from J, with 9 bases in between. Template switching supplied a universal primer site; unique molecular identifiers were carried on the cDNA. From the 5' RACE reads, TCRdb called clonotypes with MiXCR, one entry per CDR3 protein. The sample lists more than 1.5 million distinct CDR3 sequences, roughly a third occurring once. The chain links TRBV5-6 to TRBJ1-1, with TRBD1 as a possible D gene (6 bases). Sequenced material: cord blood. The receptor was derived from a newborn girl in good health. The CDR3 region is CASSLGNRDTEAFF. The CDR3 DNA reads as TGTGCCAGCAGCTTGGGAAACAGGGACACTGAAGCTTTCTTT.